Listed below are T cell receptor beta chains from one sample, sequenced in a study of blood T cells in healthy people across ages. Via MiXCR, TCRdb re-called the 5' RACE reads, giving one row per CDR3 protein. The data show just under 550,000 distinct CDR3 sequences, about 24% seen once. This sample was shared with a second study, whose subject was T cells of mothers and their children.

The sequenced sample consisted of blood. The receptors shown here come from a boy between 10 and 17 years old in good health. The CDR3 runs from the conserved cysteine through the conserved F or W. D genes are given only for firm matches. Only some rows state a clone size, as once, few, many or a class for expanded clones.

>TRBD1|TRBV7-6|TRBJ1-1|NA
TGTGCCAGCAGCGGAAACAGGGGGAACACTGAAGCTTTCTTT
CASSGNRGNTEAFF
>NA|TRBV7-9|TRBJ2-3|NA
TGTGCCAGCAGACAAGAGGGACTCACAGATACGCAGTATTTT
CASRQEGLTDTQYF
>NA|TRBV4-3|TRBJ2-5|NA
TGCGCCAGCAGCCTTCAACCGAAGGGATTTGAGACCCAGTACTTC
CASSLQPKGFETQYF
>NA|TRBV6-4|TRBJ2-2|few
TGTGCCAGCAGCGAGTTGGCGGAGACCACCGGGGAGCTGTTTTTT
CASSELAETTGELFF
>NA|TRBV20-1|TRBJ2-1|once
TGCAGTGCAAAGAGAACAACTTCCTACAATGAGCAGTTCTTC
CSAKRTTSYNEQFF
>NA|TRBV25-1|TRBJ1-4|NA
TGTGCCAGCAGTGAACGGGTCACCACAGGGCCTAATGAAAAACTGTTTTTT
CASSERVTTGPNEKLFF
>NA|TRBV4-3|TRBJ1-2|NA
TGCGCCAGCAGCCAAGATCTTAGGGCATACTATGGCTACACCTTC
CASSQDLRAYYGYTF
>NA|TRBV12-3/TRBV12-4|TRBJ1-1|few
TGTGCCAGCAGTCCCCTAACAGGGCCCACTGAAGCTTTCTTT
CASSPLTGPTEAFF
>NA|TRBV27|TRBJ2-6|NA
TGTGCCAGCACTACTCGCACTGGGGCCAACGTCCTGACATTC
CASTTRTGANVLTF
>NA|TRBV9|TRBJ1-1|NA
TGTGCCAGCAGCGTAGGAGGGAACGGGTACACTGAAGCTTTCTTT
CASSVGGNGYTEAFF
>TRBD1|TRBV28|TRBJ1-2|NA
TGTGCCAGCAGTTCTACAGGGGAGCACGGTGGCTACACCTTC
CASSSTGEHGGYTF
>TRBD1|TRBV6-1|TRBJ1-3|NA
TGTGCCAGCAGTGAAGGGACAGGGGGAAACACCATATATTTT
CASSEGTGGNTIYF
>TRBD1|TRBV20-1|TRBJ1-3|NA
TGCAGTGCTAGGACAGGGACTGGAAACACCATATATTTT
CSARTGTGNTIYF
>NA|TRBV12-3/TRBV12-4|TRBJ1-3|few
TGTGCCAGCAGTTCCCCGGTCGTCGTTTCCTCTGGAAACACCATATATTTT
CASSSPVVVSSGNTIYF
>NA|TRBV2|TRBJ2-1|NA
TGTGCCAGCTCTTTTCCCGTCGGTCACAATTATGAGCAGTTCTTC
CASSFPVGHNYEQFF
>NA|TRBV28|TRBJ2-7|NA
TGTGCCAGCAGTCCGTGGGGCAGGGGTATGGACGAGCAGTACTTC
CASSPWGRGMDEQYF
>NA|TRBV6-1|TRBJ1-2|NA
TGTGCCAGCATCGGCTACGGGGGCAGGACGGATGGCTACACCTTC
CASIGYGGRTDGYTF
>NA|TRBV7-9|TRBJ1-1|few
TGTGCCAGCAGCTCCCCCCACGGTATGGACACTGAAGCTTTCTTT
CASSSPHGMDTEAFF